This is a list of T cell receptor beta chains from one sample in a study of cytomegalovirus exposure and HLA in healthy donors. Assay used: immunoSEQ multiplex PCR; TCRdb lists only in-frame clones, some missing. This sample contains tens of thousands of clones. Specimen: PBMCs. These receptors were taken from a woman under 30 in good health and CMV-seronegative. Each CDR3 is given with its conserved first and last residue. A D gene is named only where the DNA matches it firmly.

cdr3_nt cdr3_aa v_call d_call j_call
TGTGCCAGCAGTTTCGCGGGGTCCAATGAGCAGTTCTTC CASSFAGSNEQFF TRBV27 - TRBJ2-1
TGTGCCAGCAGCTTGGGCGGGTACTCCTATAATTCACCCCTCCACTTT CASSLGGYSYNSPLHF TRBV5-6 - TRBJ1-6
TGTGCCAGCAGCTCAGGGTCAGAGACCCAGTACTTC CASSSGSETQYF TRBV14 - TRBJ2-5
TGCGCCAGCAGCTTGGACGGAGATAGCAATCAGCCCCAGCATTTT CASSLDGDSNQPQHF TRBV5-1 - TRBJ1-5
TGTGCCAGCAGCTTGGGACAGTTTAACTATGGCTACACCTTC CASSLGQFNYGYTF TRBV7-9 TRBD1 TRBJ1-2
TGCGCCAGCAGCCAAGATTCAAGGGGTGGAGACACTGAAGCTTTCTTT CASSQDSRGGDTEAFF TRBV4-1 - TRBJ1-1
TGTGCCAGCAGCTCTAAAACGGGGTGGGGCACAGATACGCAGTATTTT CASSSKTGWGTDTQYF TRBV11-3 - TRBJ2-3
TGTGCCAGCAGCCAAGGGACTGCAGGCCCCACAGATACGCAGTATTTT CASSQGTAGPTDTQYF TRBV4-2 - TRBJ2-3
TGTGCCAGCGGAAGGGGGCTTCAGCCCCAGCATTTT CASGRGLQPQHF TRBV6-1 TRBD1 TRBJ1-5
TGCGCCAGCAGCTTGGCGTCAGGGAATAGGTATGGCTACACCTTC CASSLASGNRYGYTF TRBV5-1 - TRBJ1-2
TGTGCCACCGGTACACGCGGGGGGGTCTACAATGAGCAGTTCTTC CATGTRGGVYNEQFF TRBV6-1 TRBD2 TRBJ2-1
TGTGCCAGCAGGGATCCAAGGACAGAAGGGGCAGAGACCCAGTACTTC CASRDPRTEGAETQYF TRBV6-6 - TRBJ2-5
TGCAGCGTTTACGGACTTCTTAGAGGTGGCTACACCTTC CSVYGLLRGGYTF TRBV29-1 - TRBJ1-2
TGTGCCAGCGCCGCCGGGACAGGGTCTCTATGGCAGTTCTTC CASAAGTGSLWQFF TRBV9 TRBD1 TRBJ2-1
TGTGCCAGCTCAGGACAGGGAATGGAAGATACGCAGTATTTT CASSGQGMEDTQYF TRBV18 TRBD1 TRBJ2-3
TGCAGCGTTGGGGCGGGAGTTGGCACAGATACGCAGTATTTT CSVGAGVGTDTQYF TRBV29-1 TRBD2 TRBJ2-3
TGCGCCAGCGGCAGGGGCGTCACCCAGGGCGAGCAGTACTTC CASGRGVTQGEQYF TRBV5-1 - TRBJ2-7
TGTGCCAGCAGCTTGGGGCCCTCTAACTATGGCTACACCTTC CASSLGPSNYGYTF TRBV5-6 - TRBJ1-2
TGCGCCAGCAGCCAAAAAGTGGACAGGGGGATTTCCGGGGAGCTGTTTTTT CASSQKVDRGISGELFF TRBV4-1 TRBD1 TRBJ2-2
TGTGCCAGCAGTGAACCCTTCCTCTACGAGCAGTACTTC CASSEPFLYEQYF TRBV2 - TRBJ2-7
TGTGCCAGCAGTGACCCGGGACAGGGCGAGCAGTACTTC CASSDPGQGEQYF TRBV25-1 TRBD1 TRBJ2-7
TGTGCCAGCAGCTTAAGGAGAAAAGAGACCCAGTACTTC CASSLRRKETQYF TRBV13 - TRBJ2-5
TGTGCCAGCAGTGTCGGGTTAACAGGGGGCATTACAGATACGCAGTATTTT CASSVGLTGGITDTQYF TRBV6-1 TRBD1 TRBJ2-3
TGTGCCTGGAGGGACTTAAAGGGGGGGACCACCGGGGAGCTGTTTTTT CAWRDLKGGTTGELFF TRBV30 - TRBJ2-2
TGTGCCAGCAGCCAGGACAGGGGAAATGAAAAACTGTTTTTT CASSQDRGNEKLFF TRBV14 TRBD1 TRBJ1-4
TGCGCCAGCAGGTCGACAGGGTATGAGACCCAGTACTTC CASRSTGYETQYF TRBV5-1 TRBD1 TRBJ2-5
TGTGCCAGCAGCGTAGCGGGGGTTAACTATGGCTACACCTTC CASSVAGVNYGYTF TRBV9 - TRBJ1-2
TGTGCCAGCAGTGGTCAGAGGGGGGAGGGCGTCCGCAATGAGCAGTTCTTC CASSGQRGEGVRNEQFF TRBV25-1 - TRBJ2-1
TGTGCCAGCAGCTTGACGGGGGGCACTGAAGCTTTCTTT CASSLTGGTEAFF TRBV5-6 - TRBJ1-1
TGCGCCAGCAGCTCCCAGGTAAACTACGAGCAGTACTTC CASSSQVNYEQYF TRBV5-1 - TRBJ2-7
TGTGCCAGCAGCATGGGGGCTCAAAGGGCCCAGTACTTC CASSMGAQRAQYF TRBV6-5 - TRBJ2-5
TGTGCCAGCAGTCTAGCGGGGCACCCTACCTACGAGCAGTACTTC CASSLAGHPTYEQYF TRBV7-9 TRBD2 TRBJ2-7
TGTGCCAGCAGCTCGGGGGGGCGGATCCAAGAGACCCAGTACTTC CASSSGGRIQETQYF TRBV13 TRBD2 TRBJ2-5
TGTGCCAGCAGCGTGGGCATCACCGGGGAGCTGTTTTTT CASSVGITGELFF TRBV9 - TRBJ2-2
TGTGCCGGCAGGGTGTCGAACGAGCAGTACTTC CAGRVSNEQYF TRBV30 - TRBJ2-7
TGTGCCAGCAGCCCCCGGCCCCGCGGAGCTTTCTTT CASSPRPRGAFF TRBV7-9 - TRBJ1-1
TGCGCCAGCAGCCAAGTCCCCGACAGGGGATGGAATCAGCCCCAGCATTTT CASSQVPDRGWNQPQHF TRBV4-1 TRBD1 TRBJ1-5
TGTGCCAGCAGTGAACCCCGGGGGGCCCCACCTCCCCAAGAGACCCAGTACTTC CASSEPRGAPPPQETQYF TRBV2 - TRBJ2-5
TGTGCCAGCAGTGAAATGCCGACAGGGGGTACTGAAGCTTTCTTT CASSEMPTGGTEAFF TRBV6-1 TRBD1 TRBJ1-1
TGTGCCAGCATTCCCCCCCGCGGAACGGGAAGCGATTTCTTT CASIPPRGTGSDFF TRBV6-5 - TRBJ1-1
TGTGCCAGCAGCACAGGGGATGGCTACACCTTC CASSTGDGYTF TRBV7-8 TRBD1 TRBJ1-2
TGTGCCAGCTCACCAAACGGGGGGGCCTACGAGCAGTACTTC CASSPNGGAYEQYF TRBV18 TRBD2 TRBJ2-7
TGTGCCAGCAGTACGTACGGGGGACAGGGGGATGAGCAGTTCTTC CASSTYGGQGDEQFF TRBV6-5 TRBD1 TRBJ2-1
TGTGCCAGCAGCTTAGGCCAGGGGATGGCTGAAGCTTTCTTT CASSLGQGMAEAFF TRBV11-3 - TRBJ1-1
TGTGCCAGCAGACCCCCTCACGGGAACCAAGAGACCCAGTACTTC CASRPPHGNQETQYF TRBV25-1 - TRBJ2-5
TGTGCCAGCAGTCCTGGACATCGGGTCACTGAAGCTTTCTTT CASSPGHRVTEAFF TRBV28 - TRBJ1-1
TGCGCCAGCAGCCAAGAGCGAAATCAGCCCCAGCATTTT CASSQERNQPQHF TRBV4-1 - TRBJ1-5